Detailed here is one TCR beta chain. This clone was recorded once. Its cognate antigen has yet to be identified. No base quality information exists; no much larger clone differs at one position. The CDR3 measures 15 amino acids from cysteine to phenylalanine. The retained sequence is limited to the CDR3, 45 bases, with the frame set at the first base. The CDR1 and CDR2 encoded by the germline V gene (reference sequence) are LNHDA and SQIVND. V and J are truncated by 7 bases and 3 bases respectively, leaving an intervening sequence of 16 bases. The sample belongs to a study of cytomegalovirus exposure and HLA in healthy donors (dated by TCRdb to the late 2010s). Looking at the study overall: An earlier analysis of approximately 600 of the donors reported more than 250 Gb of sequence data and 100 million to 140 million unique TCR beta sequences from about 179 million T cells. The genetic ancestry cluster associated with self-reported Caucasian donors included around four fifths of the roughly 400 genotyped donors. The T cell repertoires of roughly 660 subjects were profiled by immunosequencing and related to cytomegalovirus serostatus. On average, approximately 250,000 unique TCR beta nucleotide sequences were sequenced per donor among some 430 genotyped donors of the cohort, with roughly 18% of those sequences being non-productive. An early release that covered more than 550 HLA-typed donors contained approximately 300 gigabases of sequencing data and 70 million to 100 million unique TCR sequences. HLA typing covered class I and class II loci at four-digit resolution. A separate validation cohort of 90 to 150 different subjects was used in addition to the approximately 700-subject first cohort. The aim of the study was to test whether cataloging public T cell receptors could identify signatures of past pathogen exposure. Several DR-DQ haplotypes were treated as single units for association and clustering because of strong linkage in the cohort. All discovery cohort repertoires had been generated on a single sequencing platform. To predict cytomegalovirus infection status, the study brought together high-throughput TCR immunosequencing, statistical association of individual TCRs with disease status, and machine learning. Donor age, sex, ethnicity and CMV serostatus were collected together with the repertoire data. Genome-wide SNP genotypes for about 65% of the 666 donors were used in a later genetic analysis, which treated that subset as a discovery cohort. A later analysis re-examined previously published TCR beta repertoires from just over 650 donors and added high-resolution HLA genotyping to investigate patterns of TCR occurrence. To decide whether each TCR beta V gene segment behaved as functional or pseudogenic, an earlier analysis of fewer than 750 of the donors relied on high-throughput TCR beta sequencing. Rather than using new phenotypic data, the later analysis identified candidate immune exposures from TCR beta sequences and from how often those sequences occurred across donors. The number of typed donors differed by locus: about 620-630 for A, B, C, DRB1 and DQB1; some 500 for DQA1; around 610 for DPA1; and roughly 470 for DPB1.

The cohort was made up of several hundred healthy bone marrow donors. At the time of sampling, every cohort member was nominally healthy, though immune exposures that went unrecorded were likely present. The donor was CMV seropositive and was included in the group of approximately 300 seropositive cohort members. Each donor provided a peripheral blood sample, and peripheral blood mononuclear cells were used for TCR beta sequencing. Genomic DNA extraction from the blood cell samples was performed with the Qiagen DNeasy Blood Extraction Kit. The study at large found these results: The only immune exposure information available for the cohort was CMV serostatus. The presence/absence analyses assumed that sequencing depth was roughly uniform across donors, and that assumption may not be true. According to a later genetic analysis, donors in an Asian-associated ancestry cluster had fewer N-insertions in productive TCRs than the approximately 700-donor mean. In a later analysis, HLA-associated TCR beta chains showed more clonal expansion and lower generation probabilities than non-associated chains that were equally common. The 87-base-pair reads could not distinguish some IMGT-functional V segments, including TRBV6-2 and TRBV6-3, so those segments were excluded. Because HLA typing was unavailable for some donors at each locus, only the typed subset was used in association tests. While some public TCRs were present in many individuals, most TCR sequences turned up only very rarely across donors. Correlated functional status among segregating V segments might be attributable to linkage disequilibrium, but an unknown experimental factor could not be ruled out. Cytomegalovirus status was reported to be diagnosed by the classifier with high specificity and sensitivity in both the original and validation cohorts. A further reported finding was that TCR beta sequences accurately predicted the HLA-A and HLA-B alleles for most subjects in the first cohort. A later genetic analysis associated a missense DCLRE1C variant with V-gene and J-gene trimming of TCR beta chains, and an independent cohort replicated the association. Several of the top co-occurrence clusters appeared to be linked to parvovirus B19, influenza, CMV and Epstein-Barr virus, according to a later analysis. In a later analysis, some 17,000 TCR beta sequences were associated with specific HLA alleles at a false discovery rate of 0.05. In the study, some 160 TCR beta chains were listed as associated with cytomegalovirus. According to a later analysis, TCR association rates differed among HLA loci, with DRB1 alleles showing the most associated TCRs and HLA-C alleles showing the fewest. Because counts were too low, roughly 18 rarely observed V segments, including chromosome 9 orphons, were left out of the earlier analysis of approximately 580 of the donors. In this cohort, only TCR beta chains were sequenced, and detectable features were limited by the absence of alpha or paired-chain data. According to a later analysis, most CMV-associated TCR beta chains appeared to be HLA-restricted, and the HLA associations seemed to be driven largely by CMV exposure. A few of the identified cytomegalovirus-associated TCR beta chains were confirmed in vitro to be specific for cytomegalovirus antigens. Assigning TCR associations to individual alleles was difficult when HLA alleles, especially DR and DQ, strongly co-occurred. In an earlier analysis of fewer than 750 of the donors, most TCR beta V segments were observed in productive rearrangements about 90% or about 30% of the time, broadly matching IMGT annotations. The sequencing pipeline was judged likely to have produced a cluster of highly shared sequence variants as a technical artifact. The authors suggested that the approach could potentially be extended to other disease states and immunological phenotypes.

Library generation was performed with the immunoSEQ multiplex PCR assay. The multiplex PCR relied on a mix of 60 forward primers for TCR Vbeta segments and 13 reverse primers for TCR Jbeta segments. Amplification of the CDR3 region of rearranged TCR beta genes was performed with a multiplex PCR assay on genomic DNA. The amplified TCR beta libraries were sequenced on the Illumina HiSeq System as 87-base-pair reads. In the authors' own workflow: Across the 670 or so repertoires, a later analysis counted some 81 million unique TCR beta chains, approximately 12 million of which were shared by at least two donors. To remove PCR and sequencing errors, raw reads were error-corrected and collapsed into unique sequences using a nearest-neighbor algorithm that merged closely related sequences. Alignment of CDR3 sequences to IMGT reference sequences was used to assign V, D and J gene segments. For a sequence to be retained, a match of at least six nucleotides to both a V gene segment and a J gene segment was required. A rearrangement was called productive if the CDR3 had no stop codons and remained in frame with V and J, and every other rearrangement was called non-productive. CDR3 was defined by IMGT convention, running from the second conserved V-encoded cysteine to the conserved J-encoded phenylalanine. The earlier analysis of about 560 of the donors excluded any sequence lacking an unambiguous match to a single V gene segment. In an earlier analysis of several hundred of the donors, V segments were called functional above 56.7% productive rearrangements and were called segregating when the between-donor standard deviation exceeded 5%. A statistical classification framework was developed to diagnose cytomegalovirus status using the catalog of TCR beta chain sequences. A later analysis assigned V and J genes by comparing TCR nucleotide sequences with IMGT/GENE-DB human TR gene sequences. In a later analysis, CDR3 sequences and most-parsimonious VDJ recombination scenarios were assigned using the TCRdist pipeline. In a later analysis, each TCR beta chain was defined by its CDR3 amino acid sequence together with its V-gene family, and reads lacking a unique V-gene family were excluded. A later analysis removed 500 to 600 highly shared, low-generation-probability nucleotide sequences to deal with suspected cross-contamination and a sequencing artifact. In a later analysis, a clonal expansion index was calculated for each public chain from normalized within-repertoire ranks of inferred template counts. Generation probabilities in a later analysis came from a VDJ recombination model fitted to out-of-frame rearrangements, and those results were checked against IGoR. A later analysis scored TCR-TCR, TCR-HLA and TCR-CMV co-occurrence with hypergeometric tests, applying a repertoire-size bias correction to TCR pairs. A later analysis estimated false discovery rates by permuting HLA or CMV assignments 20 times. In a later analysis, co-occurring TCRs were grouped using DBSCAN, with TCRdist sequence similarity added in when clustering inside HLA-allele-positive subsets. For co-occurrence clustering, repertoires with fewer than 30,000 or more than 120,000 public chains were excluded, along with about five repertoires with anomalous nucleotide sharing. As stored in TCRdb, this immuneACCESS dataset retains in-frame rearrangements with V and J assigned. A fraction of the clones does not appear; measured against another copy, unresolved V genes explain less than half of the discrepancy, and the remainder lacks a known reason. The D gene and trimming were derived from the DNA, and the V and J assignments and clone size from that table. The sample includes some 130,000 clones, with 70% to 85% observed a single time. About 6.8% of the sample belongs to the ten largest clones.

The specimen was PBMCs. This TCR came from a middle-aged man in good health and CMV-seropositive. Here the chain combines TRBV19 and TRBJ1-3; a confident D gene designation cannot be given. The CDR3 protein is CASIGERRFGNTIYF. The DNA sequence is as follows: TGTGCCAGTATTGGAGAGCGGCGATTTGGAAACACCATATATTTT.